The TCR beta chain under discussion was sequenced for a study of beta chain features in type 1 diabetes. Study results and limitations: All four CD4+ subsets from Type 1 diabetes patients carried moderately but significantly shorter TCRB CDR3s. Patients and controls would share equally any PCR tilt toward shorter templates.

All of the isolated RNA was reverse transcribed, so expressed TCRB transcripts were sequenced. Profiling relied on immunoSEQ multiplex PCR, and the TCRdb table lists in-frame clones only, not all of them. The sample lists around 340,000 clones, approximately 9.7% occurring once. This clone occurred a few times. Its antigen is currently unknown. The receptor was derived from a man aged 25-45 years with type 1 diabetes. Sample: central memory CD4+ T cells from blood.

CDR3 loop: CASSVMRNTEAFF. The CDR3, as DNA: TGTGCCAGCAGTGTTATGCGAAACACTGAAGCTTTCTTT. The chain uses TRBV2 and TRBJ1-1; D ambiguous. The CDR3 covers 13 residues. V was pared by 4 bases and J by 2 bases, with 8 bases between. Germline V gene sequence: CDR1 SNHLY, CDR2 FYNNEI.